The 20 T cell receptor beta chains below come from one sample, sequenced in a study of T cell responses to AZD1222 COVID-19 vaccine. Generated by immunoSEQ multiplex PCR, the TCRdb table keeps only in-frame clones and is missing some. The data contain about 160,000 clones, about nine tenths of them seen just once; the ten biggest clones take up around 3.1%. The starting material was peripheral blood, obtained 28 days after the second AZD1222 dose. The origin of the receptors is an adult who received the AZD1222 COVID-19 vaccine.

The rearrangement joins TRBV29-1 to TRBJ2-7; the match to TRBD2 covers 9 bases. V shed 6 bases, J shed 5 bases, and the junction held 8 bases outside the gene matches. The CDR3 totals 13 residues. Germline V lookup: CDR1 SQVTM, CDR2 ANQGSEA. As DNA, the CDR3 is TGCAGCGTGATGCCGGGACTAGCCGACGAGCAGTACTTC. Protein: CSVMPGLADEQYF.

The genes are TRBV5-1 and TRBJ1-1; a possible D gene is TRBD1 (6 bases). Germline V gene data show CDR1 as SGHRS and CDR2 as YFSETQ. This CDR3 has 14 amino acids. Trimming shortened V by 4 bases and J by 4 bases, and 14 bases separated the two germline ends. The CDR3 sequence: CASSLPEGVTEAFF. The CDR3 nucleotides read TGCGCCAGCAGCCTACCGGAGGGGGTCACTGAAGCTTTCTTT.

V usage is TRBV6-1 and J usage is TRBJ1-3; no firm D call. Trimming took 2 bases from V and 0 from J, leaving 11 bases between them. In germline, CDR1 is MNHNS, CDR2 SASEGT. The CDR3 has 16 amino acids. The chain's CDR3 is CASSESSGPSGNTIYF. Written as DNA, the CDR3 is TGTGCCAGCAGTGAAAGTTCCGGACCCTCTGGAAACACCATATATTTT.

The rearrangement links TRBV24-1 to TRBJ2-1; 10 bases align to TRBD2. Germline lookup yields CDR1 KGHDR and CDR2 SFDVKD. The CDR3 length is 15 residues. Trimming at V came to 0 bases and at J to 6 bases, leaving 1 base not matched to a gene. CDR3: CATSDLEREGNEQFF. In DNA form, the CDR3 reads TGTGCCACCAGTGATTTGGAGCGGGAGGGCAATGAGCAGTTCTTC.

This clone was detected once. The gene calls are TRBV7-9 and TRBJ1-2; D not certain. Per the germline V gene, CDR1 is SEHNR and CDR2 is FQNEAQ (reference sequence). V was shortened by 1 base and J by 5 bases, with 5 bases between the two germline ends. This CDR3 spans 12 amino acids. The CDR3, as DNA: TGTGCCAGCAGCTTAGTGGGGTATGGCTACACCTTC. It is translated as CASSLVGYGYTF.

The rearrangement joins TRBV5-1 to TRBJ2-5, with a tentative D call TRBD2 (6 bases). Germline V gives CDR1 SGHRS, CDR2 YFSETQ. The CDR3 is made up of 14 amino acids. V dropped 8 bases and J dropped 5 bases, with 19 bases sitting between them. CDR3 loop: CASSQGLKTETQYF. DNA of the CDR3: TGCGCCAGTAGCCAGGGACTGAAGACGGAGACCCAGTACTTC.

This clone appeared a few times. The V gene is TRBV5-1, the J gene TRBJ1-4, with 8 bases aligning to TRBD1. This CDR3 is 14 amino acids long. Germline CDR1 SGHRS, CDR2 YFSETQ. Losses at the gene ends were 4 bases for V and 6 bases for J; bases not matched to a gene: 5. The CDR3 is CASSRPGQDEKLFF. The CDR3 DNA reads TGCGCCAGCAGCCGCCCGGGACAGGATGAAAAACTGTTTTTT.

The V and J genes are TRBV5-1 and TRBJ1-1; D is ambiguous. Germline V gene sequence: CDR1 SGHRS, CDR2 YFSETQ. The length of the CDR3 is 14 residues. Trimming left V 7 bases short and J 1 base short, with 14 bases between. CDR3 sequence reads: CASRRENGNTEAFF. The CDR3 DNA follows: TGCGCCAGCCGGAGGGAGAATGGGAACACTGAAGCTTTCTTT.

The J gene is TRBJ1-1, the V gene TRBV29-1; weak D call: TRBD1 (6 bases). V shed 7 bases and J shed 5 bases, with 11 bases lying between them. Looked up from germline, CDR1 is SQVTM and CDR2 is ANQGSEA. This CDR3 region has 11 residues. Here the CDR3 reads CSGTQGTEAFF. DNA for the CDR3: TGCAGCGGTACCCAGGGGACTGAAGCTTTCTTT.

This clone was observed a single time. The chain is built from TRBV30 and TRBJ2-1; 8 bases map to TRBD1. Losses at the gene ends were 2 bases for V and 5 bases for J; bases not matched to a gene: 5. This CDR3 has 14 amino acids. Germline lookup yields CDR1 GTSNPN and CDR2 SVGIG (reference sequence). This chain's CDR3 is CAWSLGQGDNEQFF. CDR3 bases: TGTGCCTGGAGTCTAGGACAGGGAGACAATGAGCAGTTCTTC. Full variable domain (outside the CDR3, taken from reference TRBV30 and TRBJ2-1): SQTIHQWPATLVQPVGSPLSLECTVEGTSNPNLYWYRQAAGRGLQLLFYSVGIGQISSEVPQNLSASRPQDRQFILSSKKLLLSDSGFYLCAWSLGQGDNEQFFGPGTRLTVL.

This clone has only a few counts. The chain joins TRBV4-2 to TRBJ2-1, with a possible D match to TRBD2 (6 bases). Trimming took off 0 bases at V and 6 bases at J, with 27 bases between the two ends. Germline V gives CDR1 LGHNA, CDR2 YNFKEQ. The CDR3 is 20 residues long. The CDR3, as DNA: TGTGCCAGCAGCCAAGATGGGCCGGGAGCCAGGGCGAGTCCTGGCAATGAGCAGTTCTTC. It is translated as CASSQDGPGARASPGNEQFF.

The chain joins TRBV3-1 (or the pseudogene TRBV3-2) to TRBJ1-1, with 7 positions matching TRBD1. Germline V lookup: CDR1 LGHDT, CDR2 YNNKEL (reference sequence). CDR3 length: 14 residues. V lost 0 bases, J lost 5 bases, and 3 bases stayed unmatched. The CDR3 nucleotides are TGTGCCAGCAGCCAAGAGACAGGGCTGACTGAAGCTTTCTTT. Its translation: CASSQETGLTEAFF.

The CDR3 region is CASSPIQGAGNTIYF. The CDR3 bases are TGTGCCAGCAGCCCAATACAGGGGGCTGGAAACACCATATATTTT. The rearrangement joins TRBV11-2 to TRBJ1-3; 8 positions agree with TRBD1. CDR3 length: 15 residues. The germline gives CDR1 SGHAT, CDR2 FQNNGV. The V segment lost 5 bases and the J segment 2 bases; nucleotides outside the gene matches: 5.

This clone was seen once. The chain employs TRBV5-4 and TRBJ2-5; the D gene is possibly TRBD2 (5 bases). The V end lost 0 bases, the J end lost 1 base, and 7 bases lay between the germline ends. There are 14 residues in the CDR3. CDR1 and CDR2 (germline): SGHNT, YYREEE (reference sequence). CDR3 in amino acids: CASSLVSGQETQYF. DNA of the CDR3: TGTGCCAGCAGCTTGGTAAGCGGCCAAGAGACCCAGTACTTC. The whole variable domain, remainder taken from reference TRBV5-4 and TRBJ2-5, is ETGVTQSPTHLIKTRGQQVTLRCSSQSGHNTVSWYQQALGQGPQFIFQYYREEENGRGNFPPRFSGLQFPNYSSELNVNALELDDSALYLCASSLVSGQETQYFGPGTRLLVL.

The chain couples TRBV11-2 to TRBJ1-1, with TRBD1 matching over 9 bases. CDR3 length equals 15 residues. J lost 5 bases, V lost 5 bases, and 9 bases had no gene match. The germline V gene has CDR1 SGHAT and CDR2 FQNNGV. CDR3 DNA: TGTGCCAGCAGCCCCAACGGACAGGGGCGGACTGAAGCTTTCTTT. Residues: CASSPNGQGRTEAFF.

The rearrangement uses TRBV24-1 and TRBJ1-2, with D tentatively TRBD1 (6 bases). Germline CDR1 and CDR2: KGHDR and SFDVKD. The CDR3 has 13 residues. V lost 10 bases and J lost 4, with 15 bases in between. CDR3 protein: CATASGDGYGYTF. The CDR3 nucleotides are TGTGCCACGGCATCAGGGGATGGCTATGGCTACACCTTC.

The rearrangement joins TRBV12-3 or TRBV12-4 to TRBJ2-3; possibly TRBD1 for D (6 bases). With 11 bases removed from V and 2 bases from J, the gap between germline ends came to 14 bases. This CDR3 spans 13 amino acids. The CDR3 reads CAVRQGSTDTQYF. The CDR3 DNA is TGTGCCGTCCGTCAGGGGTCCACAGATACGCAGTATTTT.

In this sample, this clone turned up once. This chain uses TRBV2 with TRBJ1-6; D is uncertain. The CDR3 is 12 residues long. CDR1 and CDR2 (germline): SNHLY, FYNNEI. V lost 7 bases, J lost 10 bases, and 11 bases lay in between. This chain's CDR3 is CASTDNYSPLHF. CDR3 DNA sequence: TGTGCCAGCACTGATAACTACTCACCCCTCCACTTT.

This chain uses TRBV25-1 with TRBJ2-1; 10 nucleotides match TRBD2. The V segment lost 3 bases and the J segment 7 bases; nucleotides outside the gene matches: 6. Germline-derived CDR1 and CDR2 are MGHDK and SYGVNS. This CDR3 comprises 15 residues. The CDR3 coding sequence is TGTGCCAGCAGTGATCTAGCGGGAGACTGGAATGAGCAGTTCTTC. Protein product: CASSDLAGDWNEQFF.

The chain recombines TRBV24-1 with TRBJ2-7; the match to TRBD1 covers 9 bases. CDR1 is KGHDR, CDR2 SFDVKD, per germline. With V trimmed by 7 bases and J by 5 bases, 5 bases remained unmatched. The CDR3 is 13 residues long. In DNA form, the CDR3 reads TGTGCCACCAGCGAGGGGACAGGGAACGAGCAGTACTTC. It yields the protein CATSEGTGNEQYF.